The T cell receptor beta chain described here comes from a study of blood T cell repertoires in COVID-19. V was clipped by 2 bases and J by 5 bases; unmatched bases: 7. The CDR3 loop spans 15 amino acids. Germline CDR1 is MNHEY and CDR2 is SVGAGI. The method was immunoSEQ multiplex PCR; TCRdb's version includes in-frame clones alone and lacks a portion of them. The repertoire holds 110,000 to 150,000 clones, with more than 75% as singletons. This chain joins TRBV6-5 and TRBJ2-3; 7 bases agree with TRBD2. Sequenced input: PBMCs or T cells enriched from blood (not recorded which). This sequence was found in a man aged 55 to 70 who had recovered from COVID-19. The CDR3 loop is CASSYAAVAGDTQYF. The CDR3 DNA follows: TGTGCCAGCAGTTACGCCGCGGTAGCGGGAGATACGCAGTATTTT.